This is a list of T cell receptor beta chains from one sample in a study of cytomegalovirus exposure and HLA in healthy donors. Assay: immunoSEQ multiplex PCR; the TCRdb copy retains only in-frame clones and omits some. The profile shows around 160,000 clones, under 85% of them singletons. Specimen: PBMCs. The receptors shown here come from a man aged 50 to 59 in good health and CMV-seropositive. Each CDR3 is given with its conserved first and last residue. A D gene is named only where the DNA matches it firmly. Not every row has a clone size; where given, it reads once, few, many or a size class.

TGTGCCTGGAGTGTTGGGGCTGGTGGAAACACCATATATTTT | CAWSVGAGGNTIYF | TRBV30 | NA | TRBJ1-3 | 14 | once
TGTGCCAGCAGCCCTGGGACAGGCAATGGAAACACCATATATTTT | CASSPGTGNGNTIYF | TRBV7-2 | TRBD1 | TRBJ1-3 | 15 | NA
TGTGCCAGCAGTTTCGGGACTAGCCACTACGAGCAGTACTTC | CASSFGTSHYEQYF | TRBV2 | TRBD2 | TRBJ2-7 | 14 | NA
TGTGCCAGCAGCGGCCCAGGGAACACCGGGGAGCTGTTTTTT | CASSGPGNTGELFF | TRBV16 | NA | TRBJ2-2 | 14 | NA
TGTGCCAGCAGCCCGGGGGGGGACAGATCCCGAGGGACCCAGTACTTC | CASSPGGDRSRGTQYF | TRBV11-3 | NA | TRBJ2-5 | 16 | few
TGTGCCAGCAGTACAGGGGGCGCAGGGAATGAGCAGTTCTTC | CASSTGGAGNEQFF | TRBV6-5 | TRBD1 | TRBJ2-1 | 14 | NA
TGTGCCAGCAGCTTATTCGCGGGGGACTACACCGGGGAGCTGTTTTTT | CASSLFAGDYTGELFF | TRBV7-3 | TRBD2 | TRBJ2-2 | 16 | NA
TGTGCCAGCAACACAAGAGGACAGGCGGGAAACACCATATATTTT | CASNTRGQAGNTIYF | TRBV9 | TRBD1 | TRBJ1-3 | 15 | NA
TGCGCCAGCAGCCTGGGACTGACAGGGGCTGACACTGAAGCTTTCTTT | CASSLGLTGADTEAFF | TRBV5-1 | TRBD1 | TRBJ1-1 | 16 | NA
TGTGCCAGTTCCCCTGACAGGGTTAATTCACCCCTCCACTTT | CASSPDRVNSPLHF | TRBV19 | TRBD1 | TRBJ1-6 | 14 | few
TGTGCCAGCAGCTTATACTCCGGCGGGAGGGCCGTTTACGAGCAGTACTTC | CASSLYSGGRAVYEQYF | TRBV7-6 | TRBD2 | TRBJ2-7 | 17 | NA
TGTGCCAGCAGCACTAGCGGGGGGGGGTCAGATACGCAGTATTTT | CASSTSGGGSDTQYF | TRBV13 | TRBD2 | TRBJ2-3 | 15 | NA
TGTGCCAGCAGCCTTTCATCACCGGGACAGGGGGCTTATGAGCAGTACTTC | CASSLSSPGQGAYEQYF | TRBV4-2 | TRBD1 | TRBJ2-7 | 17 | NA
TGTGCCAGTAGTATCCAGGTAGATCAGCCCCAGCATTTT | CASSIQVDQPQHF | TRBV19 | NA | TRBJ1-5 | 13 | NA
TGTGCCAGCAGCTTAACTAGCGGGGGGCCGAACACCGGGGAGCTGTTTTTT | CASSLTSGGPNTGELFF | TRBV7-8 | TRBD2 | TRBJ2-2 | 17 | NA
TGTGCCAGCATTGCGGGGATTCTAGAGACCCAGTACTTC | CASIAGILETQYF | TRBV2 | NA | TRBJ2-5 | 13 | NA
TGTGCCAGCAGCTTAGGAGGGCCTAGCCCCAAAAACATTCAGTACTTC | CASSLGGPSPKNIQYF | TRBV7-2 | NA | TRBJ2-4 | 16 | NA
TGTGCCAGTAGCGCAAGCGGGGGGTGGTTAGAGACCCAGTACTTC | CASSASGGWLETQYF | TRBV19 | TRBD2 | TRBJ2-5 | 15 | NA
TGTGCCAGCCGGCTAGTGATAACAGATACGCAGTATTTT | CASRLVITDTQYF | TRBV6-6 | NA | TRBJ2-3 | 13 | once
TGTGCCAGCAGCTACTACAGGGGGCTAGGCACTGAAGCTTTCTTT | CASSYYRGLGTEAFF | TRBV28 | TRBD1 | TRBJ1-1 | 15 | NA
TGCGCCAGCAGCTTGGAACGACTAGCGGGAGGGCCGGGTACGCAGTATTTT | CASSLERLAGGPGTQYF | TRBV5-1 | TRBD2 | TRBJ2-3 | 17 | NA
TGCGCCAGCAGCCCAACAGGAGTTCAAGAGACCCAGTACTTC | CASSPTGVQETQYF | TRBV4-1 | NA | TRBJ2-5 | 14 | NA